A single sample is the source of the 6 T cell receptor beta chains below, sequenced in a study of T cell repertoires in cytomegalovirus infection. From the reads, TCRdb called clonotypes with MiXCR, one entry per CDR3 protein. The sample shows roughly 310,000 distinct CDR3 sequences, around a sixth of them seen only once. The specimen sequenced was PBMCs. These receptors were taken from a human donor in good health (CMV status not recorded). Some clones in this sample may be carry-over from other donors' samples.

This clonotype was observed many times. The CDR3 sequence is CASSFEGADTQYF. CDR3 nucleotides: TGTGCCAGCAGTTTCGAGGGCGCAGATACGCAGTATTTT. The rearrangement joins TRBV12-3 or TRBV12-4 to TRBJ2-3; a possible D gene is TRBD2 (5 bases). There are 13 residues in the CDR3. V lost 3 bases, J lost 4 bases, and 8 bases lay in between.

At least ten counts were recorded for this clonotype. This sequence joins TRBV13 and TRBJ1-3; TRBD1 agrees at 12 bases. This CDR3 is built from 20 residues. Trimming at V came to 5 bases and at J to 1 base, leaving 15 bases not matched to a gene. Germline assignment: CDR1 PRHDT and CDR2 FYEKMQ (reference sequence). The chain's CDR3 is CASSTKKGTGGLLSGNTIYF. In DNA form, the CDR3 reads TGTGCCAGCAGCACAAAAAAGGGGACAGGGGGCCTTTTGTCTGGAAACACCATATATTTT.

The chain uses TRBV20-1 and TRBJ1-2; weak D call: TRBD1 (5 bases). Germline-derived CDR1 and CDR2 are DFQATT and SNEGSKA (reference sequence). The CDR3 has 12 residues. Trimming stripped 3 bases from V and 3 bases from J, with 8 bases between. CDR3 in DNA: TGCAGTGCTAGGGACACTTACTATGGCTACACCTTC. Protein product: CSARDTYYGYTF.

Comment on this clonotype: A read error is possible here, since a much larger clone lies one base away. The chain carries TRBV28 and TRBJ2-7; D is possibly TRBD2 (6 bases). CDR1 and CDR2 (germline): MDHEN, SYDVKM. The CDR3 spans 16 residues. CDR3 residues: CASSSPGRTASYDQYF. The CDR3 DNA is TGTGCCAGCAGTTCTCCAGGGAGGACGGCGTCCTACGACCAGTACTTC.

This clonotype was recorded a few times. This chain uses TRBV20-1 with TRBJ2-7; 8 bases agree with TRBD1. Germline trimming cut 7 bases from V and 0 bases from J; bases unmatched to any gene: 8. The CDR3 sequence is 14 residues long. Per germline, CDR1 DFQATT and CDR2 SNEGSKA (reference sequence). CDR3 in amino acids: CSVEDRVSSYEQYF. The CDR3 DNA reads TGCAGTGTTGAGGACAGGGTAAGCTCCTACGAGCAGTACTTC.

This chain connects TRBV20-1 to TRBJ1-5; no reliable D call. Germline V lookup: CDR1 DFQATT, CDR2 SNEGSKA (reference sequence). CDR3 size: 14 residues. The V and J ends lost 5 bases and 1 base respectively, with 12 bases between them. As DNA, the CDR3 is TGCAGTGCTGTGGATGGGATGAGCAATCAGCCCCAGCATTTT. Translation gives CSAVDGMSNQPQHF.